The 8 T cell receptor beta chains in this list originate from one sample, sequenced in a study of PD-1 blockade in mismatch repair-deficient tumors. Sequenced by immunoSEQ multiplex PCR; TCRdb stores in-frame clones only, minus some. The sample consists of 15,000 or so clones, roughly 84% of them appearing once. The sample consisted of PBMCs, taken around 15 weeks after starting pembrolizumab. Source of these receptors: an adult with mismatch repair-deficient cancer.

This clone was picked up one time. The chain employs TRBV5-1 and TRBJ1-1; no clear D gene. Germline CDR1 and CDR2: SGHRS and YFSETQ. Between the trimmed V and J ends, which lost 6 bases and 6 bases, there was a span of 9 bases. This CDR3 contains 11 residues. The CDR3 DNA sequence: TGCGCCAGCAAGGAGGGCTCTGAAGCTTTCTTT. It yields the protein CASKEGSEAFF. Based on the CDR3 plus reference TRBV5-1 and TRBJ1-1, the full variable domain is KAGVTQTPRYLIKTRGQQVTLSCSPISGHRSVSWYQQTPGQGLQFLFEYFSETQRNKGNFPGRFSGRQFSNSRSEMNVSTLELGDSALYLCASKEGSEAFFGQGTRLTVV.

The rearrangement joins TRBV28 to TRBJ2-6; D remains unclear. The CDR3 runs to 16 residues. Between the trimmed V and J ends, which lost 3 bases and 0 bases, there was a span of 9 bases. The germline CDR1 and CDR2 sequences are MDHEN and SYDVKM. This chain's CDR3 is CASSFIRSSGANVLTF. The CDR3 nucleotides read TGTGCCAGCAGTTTTATCAGAAGCTCTGGGGCCAACGTCCTGACTTTC.

The chain joins TRBV5-1 to TRBJ2-5; perhaps TRBD1 as D (5 bases). The J call may be mistaken, given a closer DNA end match to TRBJ2-7. CDR3 length: 14 amino acids. Per germline, CDR1 SGHRS and CDR2 YFSETQ. For the CDR3, the DNA is TGCGCCAGCAGCCTAACGGACACCTGGAGCGAGCAGTACTTC. Its translation: CASSLTDTWSEQYF.

The chain uses TRBV7-2 and TRBJ2-7; TRBD2 agrees at 9 bases. Germline lookup yields CDR1 SGHTA and CDR2 FQGNSA. Losses at the gene ends were 1 base for V and 2 bases for J; bases not matched to a gene: 3. The CDR3 is made up of 15 amino acids. The CDR3 sequence is CASSLVAGDPYEQYF. The CDR3 region has the DNA TGTGCCAGCAGCTTAGTAGCGGGGGACCCCTACGAGCAGTACTTC. Complete variable domain (other parts from reference TRBV7-2 and TRBJ2-7): GAGVSQSPSNKVTEKGKDVELRCDPISGHTALYWYRQSLGQGLEFLIYFQGNSAPDKSGLPSDRFSAERTGGSVSTLTIQRTQQEDSAVYLCASSLVAGDPYEQYFGPGTRLTVT.

The J gene is TRBJ2-3, the V gene TRBV30; weak D call: TRBD2 (5 bases). This CDR3 has 13 residues. V was shortened by 0 bases and J by 5 bases, with 9 bases between the two germline ends. Germline loops: CDR1 GTSNPN, CDR2 SVGIG (reference sequence). In DNA, the CDR3 is TGTGCCTGGAGTGTCGGGGTGGGAGATACGCAGTATTTT. Encoded protein: CAWSVGVGDTQYF.

This chain joins TRBV7-3 and TRBJ1-1; 9 nucleotides align to TRBD1. The germline V gene encodes CDR1 SGHTA and CDR2 FQGTGA. Losses at the gene ends were 2 bases for V and 3 bases for J; bases not matched to a gene: 1. The CDR3 spans 14 residues. Written as DNA, the CDR3 is TGTGCCAGCAGCTTAGACAGGGGGTACACTGAAGCTTTCTTT. Residues: CASSLDRGYTEAFF.

The gene calls are TRBV4-2 and TRBJ1-3; perhaps TRBD1 as D (5 bases). Looked up from germline, CDR1 is LGHNA and CDR2 is YNFKEQ. Trimming took 2 bases from V and 2 from J, leaving 10 bases between them. This CDR3 contains 15 residues. This CDR3 reads CASSQPGQTGNTIYF. DNA for the CDR3: TGTGCCAGCAGCCAACCAGGGCAGACTGGAAACACCATATATTTT.

The chain is built from TRBV5-1 and TRBJ2-5; 8 nucleotides line up with TRBD2. The CDR3 contains 16 residues. After removal of 7 bases from V and 4 bases from J, the junction contained 15 bases not matched to a gene. From germline, CDR1 is SGHRS and CDR2 YFSETQ. The CDR3 region has the DNA TGCGCCAGCCGTCGTACTTATCCGGGACTAGGAGAGACCCAGTACTTC. It encodes CASRRTYPGLGETQYF.